This T cell receptor (beta chain) was obtained from a study of CD8 T cells in ankylosing spondylitis. Study-wide results and caveats: Ankylosing spondylitis blood appeared to carry a characteristic TCR beta motif of several highly homologous variants.

TCRdb reprocessed the 5' RACE reads via MiXCR and lists one record per CDR3 protein. The sample contains 470,000 or so distinct CDR3 sequences, roughly 25% of which appear only once. Trimming at V came to 9 bases and at J to 0 bases, leaving 5 bases not matched to a gene. This CDR3 has 15 residues. This clonotype was counted between two and nine times. Its specificity is unknown. This clonotype was sampled from a male donor with ankylosing spondylitis. Sequenced: blood, either unsorted or a sorted T cell fraction (not recorded which). The chain recombines TRBV12-3 or TRBV12-4 with TRBJ1-2, with 12 bases lining up with TRBD1. The CDR3 DNA is TGTGCCAGTGGGACAGGGGGCCAAACTAACTATGGCTACACCTTC. This translates into CASGTGGQTNYGYTF.